The 31 T cell receptor beta chains below come from one sample, sequenced in a study of OX40 agonist ivuxolimab in advanced cancers. The repertoire was sequenced with immunoSEQ multiplex PCR; TCRdb's copy has only in-frame clones and lacks some. The sample holds 49,000 or so clones, roughly 84% seen once. The sequenced sample was CD4+ or CD8+ T cells sorted from blood, obtained in a trial of the OX40 agonist ivuxolimab. These receptors came from an adult with an advanced solid tumor such as melanoma, head and neck, liver or kidney cancer.

The chain is built from TRBV4-2 and TRBJ2-2, with 7 bases matching TRBD2. From germline, CDR1 is LGHNA and CDR2 YNFKEQ. The CDR3 totals 16 residues. After removal of 4 bases from V and 4 bases from J, the junction contained 9 bases not matched to a gene. CDR3 in DNA: TGTGCCAGCAGCCCCCGACCAGCGGGGCTCACCGGGGAGCTGTTTTTT. Its protein product is CASSPRPAGLTGELFF.

V usage is TRBV27 and J usage is TRBJ1-3; TRBD1 matches at 8 bases. This CDR3 spans 22 amino acids. V gave up 7 bases and J gave up 5 bases; unmatched junction bases: 31. Germline V CDR1 and CDR2: MNHEY, SMNVEV (reference sequence). CDR3 nucleotides: TGTGCCAGCAACCTCGGGACAGGCAAGCTCTGGAAACACCATGACAGAAGAAACACCATATATTTT. Residues: CASNLGTGKLWKHHDRRNTIYF.

This sequence joins TRBV6-5 and TRBJ1-2; D remains ambiguous. Germline CDR1 is MNHEY and CDR2 is SVGAGI. There are 13 residues in the CDR3. Deletions cut 5 bases from V and 8 bases from J, with 15 bases between. The CDR3 coding sequence is TGTGCCAGCAGTCCTGTTACACTCGCCGGCTACACCTTC. Protein: CASSPVTLAGYTF.

The V call is TRBV7-2, the J call TRBJ2-5; TRBD1 matches 12 bases. Near its end, the DNA agrees better with TRBJ2-7, so the J call may be wrong. The germline V gene encodes CDR1 SGHTA and CDR2 FQGNSA. The CDR3 sequence is 15 residues long. The CDR3 DNA is TGTGCCAGCAGCTTAGCGGGACAGGGGGCTAGCGAGCAGTACTTC. It translates to CASSLAGQGASEQYF.

The CDR3 sequence is CASSYPGPVSYEQYF. For the CDR3, the DNA is TGTGCCAGCAGTTATCCGGGACCCGTCTCCTACGAGCAGTACTTC. V usage is TRBV6-5 and J usage is TRBJ2-7, with D tentatively TRBD1 or TRBD2 (5 bases each). Trimming removed 3 bases from V and 0 bases from J, with 12 bases in between. CDR1 is MNHEY, CDR2 SVGAGI, per germline. The CDR3 has 15 residues.

This clone was recorded a few times. This chain connects TRBV18 to TRBJ2-4; 8 positions match TRBD1. The germline V gene has CDR1 KGHSH and CDR2 LQKENI. The CDR3 covers 15 residues. Germline trimming cut 0 bases from V and 4 bases from J; bases unmatched to any gene: 2. In nucleotides, the CDR3 is TGTGCCAGCTCACCACCGGGACAGGTTAAAAACATTCAGTACTTC. The encoded protein is CASSPPGQVKNIQYF.

The chain couples TRBV18 to TRBJ2-7; possible D gene TRBD2, 5 bases. V lost 6 bases and J 7 bases, leaving 13 bases between the germline ends. This CDR3 has 12 amino acids. Germline values: CDR1 KGHSH, CDR2 LQKENI. The CDR3 DNA sequence: TGTGCCAGCTCTAAGGACTCGGGGGAGCAGTACTTC. It yields the protein CASSKDSGEQYF.

The gene calls are TRBV6-5 and TRBJ1-2; tentative D call: TRBD1 (5 bases). In germline, CDR1 is MNHEY, CDR2 SVGAGI. The CDR3 is 13 amino acids. The V end lost 2 bases, the J end lost 8 bases, and 12 bases lay between the germline ends. CDR3 DNA: TGTGCCAGCAGTTACGGGCAGGGTAGGGGCTACACCTTC. This translates into CASSYGQGRGYTF.

The chain combines TRBV6-6 with TRBJ2-5; 8 nucleotides agree with TRBD1. Germline-derived CDR1 and CDR2 are MNHNY and SVGAGI (reference sequence). V dropped 2 bases and J dropped 5; count of bases not matched to a gene: 4. The CDR3 has 14 amino acids. The CDR3 DNA follows: TGTGCCAGCAGTTACGGACAGGGCGTTGAGACCCAGTACTTC. This gives the protein CASSYGQGVETQYF.

The chain has TRBV7-2 and TRBJ1-1; 10 bases line up with TRBD1. In germline, CDR1 is SGHTA, CDR2 FQGNSA. This CDR3 is 15 amino acids long. The V segment lost 1 base and the J segment 5 bases; nucleotides outside the gene matches: 4. Here the CDR3 reads CASSLGRTGGTEAFF. The CDR3 bases are TGTGCCAGCAGCTTAGGAAGGACAGGGGGGACTGAAGCTTTCTTT.

The chain couples TRBV5-6 to TRBJ1-3; TRBD1 aligns across 8 bases. Germline V gene lookup returns CDR1 SGHDT and CDR2 YYEEEE. With 4 bases clipped from V and 4 bases from J, the junction kept 4 bases outside the gene matches. The CDR3 consists of 14 residues. Here the CDR3 reads CASSPTGAGNTIYF. The DNA of the CDR3 is TGTGCCAGCAGCCCGACAGGGGCAGGAAACACCATATATTTT.

CDR3 in amino acids: CASSFVGFSSYNEQFF. The CDR3 DNA follows: TGTGCCAGCAGTTTCGTCGGGTTTAGCTCCTACAATGAGCAGTTCTTC. The gene calls are TRBV6-6 and TRBJ2-1; D is unresolved. The V end was cut by 4 bases, the J end by 0 bases, with 13 bases between. Per germline, CDR1 MNHNY and CDR2 SVGAGI (reference sequence). This CDR3 comprises 16 residues.

This chain uses TRBV7-3 with TRBJ1-4; a weak D match, TRBD1 (5 bases). With 5 bases removed from V and 5 bases from J, the gap between germline ends came to 18 bases. The V gene's germline CDR1 is SGHTA and CDR2 FQGTGA. The CDR3 has 16 amino acids. The CDR3 DNA follows: TGTGCCAGCAGCCTATTGGTGGGGCAGGGAAATGAAAAACTGTTTTTT. Translation: CASSLLVGQGNEKLFF.

The chain recombines TRBV4-3 with TRBJ1-3; D ambiguous. In germline, CDR1 is LGHNA, CDR2 YSLEER. There are 15 residues in the CDR3. V dropped 3 bases and J dropped 3 bases, with 12 bases sitting between them. The CDR3 loop is CASSQDSGGGNTIYF. The CDR3 DNA sequence: TGCGCCAGCAGCCAGGATTCGGGAGGTGGAAACACCATATATTTT.

This clone has only a few counts. This chain links TRBV19 with TRBJ2-1; 10 bases line up with TRBD2. Germline-derived CDR1 and CDR2 are LNHDA and SQIVND (reference sequence). The CDR3 covers 19 residues. Trimming at V came to 3 bases and at J to 4 bases, leaving 15 bases not matched to a gene. DNA of the CDR3: TGTGCCAGTAGTATGGGTAGCGGGAGGAGGGGGGCGAAGTACAATGAGCAGTTCTTC. As protein: CASSMGSGRRGAKYNEQFF.

The CDR3 is CASPLGTSSFTDTQYF. In DNA, the CDR3 is TGTGCCAGTCCCCTAGGGACTAGCAGTTTCACAGATACGCAGTATTTT. The chain has TRBV19 and TRBJ2-3; TRBD2 agrees at 9 bases. V dropped 8 bases and J dropped 2; count of bases not matched to a gene: 11. The CDR3 extends over 16 amino acids. Germline V gives CDR1 LNHDA, CDR2 SQIVND (reference sequence).

The chain links TRBV4-3 to TRBJ2-7, with D possibly TRBD2 on 6 matching bases. The length of the CDR3 is 13 residues. Looked up from germline, CDR1 is LGHNA and CDR2 is YSLEER. V was clipped by 6 bases and J by 0 bases, with 9 bases between them. This chain's CDR3 is CASREGSSYEQYF. The CDR3 DNA follows: TGCGCCAGCAGGGAGGGAAGCTCCTACGAGCAGTACTTC.

The rearrangement uses TRBV2 and TRBJ2-1; 10 nucleotides line up with TRBD2. V was clipped by 8 bases and J by 7 bases; unmatched bases: 8. In germline, CDR1 is SNHLY, CDR2 FYNNEI. The CDR3 runs to 14 residues. CDR3 sequence (DNA): TGTGCCAGCCAAGTGAGCGGGGGGGCGAATGAGCAGTTCTTC. As protein: CASQVSGGANEQFF.

This chain uses TRBV11-2 with TRBJ2-3; 11 bases agree with TRBD2. CDR3 size: 16 residues. Germline lookup yields CDR1 SGHAT and CDR2 FQNNGV. With V trimmed by 5 bases and J by 2 bases, 6 bases remained unmatched. The CDR3 DNA reads as TGTGCCAGCAGCGCAAGACTAGCGGGATACACAGATACGCAGTATTTT. It is translated as CASSARLAGYTDTQYF.

The J gene is TRBJ2-2, the V gene TRBV4-2; D unresolved. This CDR3 is built from 14 residues. Per the germline V gene, CDR1 is LGHNA and CDR2 is YNFKEQ. The V and J ends lost 1 base and 2 bases respectively, with 5 bases between them. The CDR3 bases are TGTGCCAGCAGCCAAGGCACAAACACCGGGGAGCTGTTTTTT. Translated, it gives CASSQGTNTGELFF.

This chain links TRBV30 with TRBJ1-1; no reliable D call. Trimming shortened V by 4 bases and J by 0 bases, and 12 bases separated the two germline ends. The CDR3 has 14 residues. In germline, CDR1 is GTSNPN, CDR2 SVGIG (reference sequence). The CDR3 sequence: CAWNGQIMNTEAFF. The CDR3 DNA is TGTGCCTGGAACGGCCAGATCATGAACACTGAAGCTTTCTTT.

The chain has TRBV10-3 and TRBJ1-1; D is unresolved. V shed 0 bases and J shed 8 bases, with 16 bases lying between them. This CDR3 contains 15 residues. Germline-derived CDR1 and CDR2 are ENHRY and SYGVKD. CDR3 protein: CAISESKILAGEAFF. The CDR3 DNA reads as TGTGCCATCAGTGAGTCTAAGATCCTGGCAGGAGAAGCTTTCTTT.

This clone was seen more than once but under ten times. J is TRBJ1-3 and V is TRBV5-1; TRBD1 might be the D (5 bases). Germline lookup yields CDR1 SGHRS and CDR2 YFSETQ. Deletions cut 3 bases from V and 0 bases from J, with 10 bases between. The length of the CDR3 is 15 residues. Here the CDR3 DNA reads TGCGCCAGCAGCTCATCAGGGAGCTCTGGAAACACCATATATTTT. Translated: CASSSSGSSGNTIYF.

The V and J genes are TRBV11-3 and TRBJ2-5; D possibly matches TRBD1 or TRBD2 (5 bases each). V was cut by 5 bases and J by 2 bases, with 9 bases left in between. The germline V gene encodes CDR1 SGHNT and CDR2 YENEEA. This CDR3 region has 13 residues. As DNA, the CDR3 is TGTGCCAGCAGCCCCGGGGCTCAAGAGACCCAGTACTTC. This codes for CASSPGAQETQYF.

This clone was detected only once. The chain has TRBV27 and TRBJ1-1; 9 bases are a match to TRBD1. The ends lost 2 bases at V and 6 bases at J; junction bases unmatched: 4. The germline CDR1 and CDR2 sequences are MNHEY and SMNVEV (reference sequence). The CDR3 has 14 residues. CDR3: CASSLRDRDPEAFF. DNA of the CDR3: TGTGCCAGCAGTTTACGGGACAGGGACCCTGAAGCTTTCTTT.

The chain recombines TRBV11-2 with TRBJ2-5; weak D call: TRBD2 (6 bases). V lost 5 bases and J lost 1, with 14 bases in between. In germline, CDR1 is SGHAT, CDR2 FQNNGV. The CDR3 loop spans 15 amino acids. CDR3 sequence: CASSPLLASQETQYF. The CDR3 DNA sequence: TGTGCCAGCAGCCCGCTTCTAGCGAGCCAAGAGACCCAGTACTTC.

The rearrangement links TRBV27 to TRBJ2-7; 7 bases line up with TRBD1. Germline-derived CDR1 and CDR2 are MNHEY and SMNVEV (reference sequence). The CDR3 consists of 18 residues. Trimming at V came to 3 bases and at J to 2 bases, leaving 16 bases not matched to a gene. The CDR3 here is CASSFVTASGTEPYEQYF. In DNA, the CDR3 is TGTGCCAGCAGTTTTGTCACAGCTTCCGGGACAGAGCCCTACGAGCAGTACTTC.

The chain employs TRBV21-1 and TRBJ2-7; the listed D gene, TRBD1, was not tested against the DNA. TRBV21-1 has pseudogene status. This CDR3 has 15 residues. The CDR3 DNA sequence: TGTGCCAGCAGCTCGGACAGGTCCCTCTCCTACGAGCAGTACTTC. Translated: CASSSDRSLSYEQYF.

This chain connects TRBV7-7 to TRBJ2-1, with D perhaps TRBD2 (6 bases). Germline V lookup: CDR1 SSHAT, CDR2 FNYEAQ (reference sequence). V lost 0 bases, J lost 9 bases, and 9 bases lay in between. CDR3 size: 13 residues. CDR3 amino acids: CASSLALGGEQFF. The CDR3 DNA follows: TGTGCCAGCAGCTTAGCACTGGGAGGTGAGCAGTTCTTC.

This sequence joins TRBV9 and TRBJ1-2; 10 bases agree with TRBD1. Germline lookup yields CDR1 SGDLS and CDR2 YYNGEE. After removal of 4 bases from V and 6 bases from J, the junction contained 3 bases not matched to a gene. The CDR3 covers 13 residues. The CDR3 coding sequence is TGTGCCAGCAGCCGGGACAGGGGAAATGGCTACACCTTC. Translation: CASSRDRGNGYTF.

The chain joins TRBV5-6 to TRBJ2-1; TRBD1 aligns across 8 bases. This CDR3 is built from 15 residues. The trim removed 4 bases at V and 3 bases at J, leaving 6 bases unmatched. CDR1 SGHDT and CDR2 YYEEEE come from the germline V gene. CDR3 amino acids: CASSAPGQVYNEQFF. DNA of the CDR3: TGTGCCAGCAGCGCCCCGGGACAGGTCTACAATGAGCAGTTCTTC.